This is a list of T cell receptor beta chains from one sample in a study of shared clonotypes between healthy human individuals. Profiled with immunoSEQ multiplex PCR; TCRdb holds only in-frame clones, not every one. The table includes about 1.4 million clones, around 97% detected once. Sequenced input: naive CD4+ T cells sorted from blood. These receptors were obtained from a man aged 25-45 years in good health. Both conserved end residues are part of each CDR3. Fields, in order: J gene, V gene, D gene, clone size, CDR3 DNA, CDR3 protein. The D gene is left open where the match is weak. Rows may omit the clone size; those that give it use once, few, many or a size class.

>TRBJ2-3|TRBV4-3|TRBD2|-
TGCGCCAGCAGCCAAGATTTGGCGGGAGGGCTTGGAGATACGCAGTATTTT
CASSQDLAGGLGDTQYF
>TRBJ2-2|TRBV7-2|-|-
TGTGCCAGCAGCTCCCGGGACGCTAACACCGGGGAGCTGTTTTTT
CASSSRDANTGELFF
>TRBJ1-5|TRBV18|TRBD1|-
TGTGCCAGCTCACCCGGGACAGGGACTCAGCCCCAGCATTTT
CASSPGTGTQPQHF
>TRBJ2-5|TRBV2|-|-
TGTGCCAGCAGTGGGGACACCCAAGAGACCCAGTACTTC
CASSGDTQETQYF
>TRBJ2-1|TRBV9|-|-
TGTGCCAGCAGCGCCAGATACAATGAGCAGTTCTTC
CASSARYNEQFF
>TRBJ2-3|TRBV10-1|TRBD2|-
TGCGCCAGCAGACTCGGGACTAGCGACGGGGATACGCAGTATTTT
CASRLGTSDGDTQYF
>TRBJ2-7|TRBV5-4|TRBD1|-
TGTGCCAGCAGCCCGCAGGGACAGGGGGATCTCGAGCAGTACTTC
CASSPQGQGDLEQYF
>TRBJ2-1|TRBV5-4|TRBD2|-
TGTGCCAGCAGCCGAGGACTAGCGGAGCTCAATGAGCAGTTCTTC
CASSRGLAELNEQFF
>TRBJ2-7|TRBV5-1|TRBD2|-
TGCGCCAGCAGCTTCGGCCTAGCGGGCCCCCTCAAGGTGCTGGAGCAGTACTTC
CASSFGLAGPLKVLEQYF
>TRBJ1-2|TRBV30|-|-
TGTGCCTGGAGTCACCAGGGTAGGCCCAACTATGGCTACACCTTC
CAWSHQGRPNYGYTF
>TRBJ1-1|TRBV28|-|once
TGTGCCAGCAGTTTATCAGGGGCCCTGAACACTGAAGCTTTCTTT
CASSLSGALNTEAFF
>TRBJ2-1|TRBV30|TRBD2|-
TGTGCCTGGGGGACTAGCGGGTATATCGATGAGCAGTTCTTC
CAWGTSGYIDEQFF
>TRBJ1-1|TRBV2|-|-
TGTGCCAGCAGGGGATCCAATGAAGCTTTCTTT
CASRGSNEAFF
>TRBJ1-1|TRBV5-1|TRBD1|-
TGCGCCAGCAGCTCGGGACAGAGTTGGCTTGTGAACACTGAAGCTTTCTTT
CASSSGQSWLVNTEAFF
>TRBJ1-2|TRBV5-6|-|-
TGTGCCAGCAGCTTGGGCCAGGGAGATGGCTACACCTTC
CASSLGQGDGYTF
>TRBJ1-2|TRBV9|-|-
TGTGCCAGCAGCGTGGACAAGAGAACTGGCTACACCTTC
CASSVDKRTGYTF
>TRBJ2-2|TRBV4-1|-|-
TGCGCCAGCAGCCACCCCGGACGGACCACCGGGGAGCTGTTTTTT
CASSHPGRTTGELFF
>TRBJ2-7|TRBV18|-|-
TGTGCCAGCTCACGGGTATGGTACGAGCAGTACTTC
CASSRVWYEQYF